Following are 26 T cell receptor beta chains from one sample sequenced in a study of T-cell reconstitution after alpha-beta-depleted transplantation in children. Using unique molecular identifiers, the investigators prepared the TCRbeta library. TCRdb recomputed calls from the PCR reads with MiXCR, one row per CDR3 protein. The data contain 640,000 or so distinct CDR3 sequences, around a sixth of them singletons. The source was PBMCs from the stem cell graft donor, collected from the stem cell graft. The receptors originated from a human donor who donated a stem cell graft to a child with acute myeloid leukemia.

In its sample, this clonotype was seen many times. The chain recombines TRBV20-1 with TRBJ2-5, with D perhaps being TRBD1 or TRBD2 (6 bases each). V dropped 6 bases and J dropped 2 bases, with 16 bases sitting between them. CDR3 size: 14 residues. The germline gives CDR1 DFQATT, CDR2 SNEGSKA (reference sequence). CDR3 amino acids: CSASGRGGQETQYF. The CDR3 DNA is TGCAGTGCCTCGGGTCGAGGGGGGCAAGAGACCCAGTACTTC.

In this sample, this clonotype turned up a few times. This chain connects TRBV21-1 to TRBJ2-6. TRBV21-1 is flagged as a pseudogene. The CDR3 sequence is 16 residues long. In nucleotides, the CDR3 is TGTGCCAGCAGCAATAGATCTACCGAGGGGGCCAACGTCCTGACTTTC. Translated, it gives CASSNRSTEGANVLTF.

This clonotype was counted ten times or more. This sequence joins TRBV12-3 or TRBV12-4 and TRBJ2-2; D gene uncertain. V was shortened by 3 bases and J by 3 bases, with 11 bases between the two germline ends. The CDR3 totals 15 residues. CDR3 in amino acids: CASSFRRSHTGELFF. The CDR3 DNA follows: TGTGCCAGCAGTTTTCGGCGGTCACACACCGGGGAGCTGTTTTTT.

This clonotype turned up a few times. The chain carries TRBV7-2 and TRBJ2-2, with TRBD1 identical over 7 bases. This CDR3 has 15 residues. CDR1 is SGHTA, CDR2 FQGNSA, per germline. After removal of 6 bases from V and 2 bases from J, the junction contained 6 bases not matched to a gene. The CDR3 protein is CASRKTGPNTGELFF. In DNA form, the CDR3 reads TGTGCCAGCAGAAAGACAGGGCCTAACACCGGGGAGCTGTTTTTT.

The V call is TRBV21-1, the J call TRBJ1-2; TRBD1, the D gene given by the table, was not confirmed from the DNA. TRBV21-1 is given as a pseudogene. The CDR3 has 15 residues. CDR3 nucleotides: TGTGCCAGCAGCAAGTCGTGCGGGGGTCCCTATGGCTACACCTTC. It specifies CASSKSCGGPYGYTF.

The V gene is TRBV7-9, the J gene TRBJ2-1; 9 bases agree with TRBD2. The V gene end was trimmed by 3 bases and the J gene end by 5 bases; junction bases not matched to a gene: 2. The CDR3 runs to 14 residues. Per germline, CDR1 SEHNR and CDR2 FQNEAQ (reference sequence). The CDR3 DNA is TGTGCCAGCAGCTTTGCGGGGGGGGACAATGAGCAGTTCTTC. Protein sequence: CASSFAGGDNEQFF.

This clonotype was seen repeatedly, ten times or more. The chain employs TRBV4-3 and TRBJ1-1; TRBD1 matches at 9 bases. Germline trimming cut 0 bases from V and 4 bases from J; bases unmatched to any gene: 18. The CDR3 is 20 amino acids. Germline V gene sequence: CDR1 LGHNA, CDR2 YSLEER. CDR3 sequence: CASSQEGGGQGVWYGTEAFF. In DNA form, the CDR3 reads TGCGCCAGCAGCCAAGAGGGAGGGGGACAGGGAGTTTGGTACGGCACTGAAGCTTTCTTT.

The chain has TRBV4-2 and TRBJ2-1; TRBD2 aligns across 11 bases. Germline assignment: CDR1 LGHNA and CDR2 YNFKEQ. The CDR3 length is 17 residues. V was pared by 5 bases and J by 6 bases, with 12 bases of the junction left unmatched. The DNA of the CDR3 is TGTGCCAGCAGCTCTCCGGGACTAGCGGTTCCCTGCAATGAGCAGTTCTTC. Encoded protein: CASSSPGLAVPCNEQFF.

The rearrangement uses TRBV27 and TRBJ1-3; no firm D call. Trimming removed 8 bases at V and 0 bases at J, with 11 bases between. The CDR3 is 14 residues long. Germline assignment: CDR1 MNHEY and CDR2 SMNVEV (reference sequence). This chain's CDR3 is CASGSKSSGNTIYF. The CDR3 DNA follows: TGTGCCAGCGGGTCGAAGAGCTCTGGAAACACCATATATTTT.

This clonotype was seen a few times. The rearrangement joins TRBV7-2 to TRBJ2-7; a possible D gene is TRBD1 (6 bases). Germline-derived CDR1 and CDR2 are SGHTA and FQGNSA. CDR3 length equals 13 residues. V was shortened by 5 bases and J by 4 bases, with 12 bases between the two germline ends. The CDR3 DNA follows: TGTGCCAGCAGCGTCGGGACAATGTACGAGCAGTACTTC. It translates to CASSVGTMYEQYF.

This clonotype appeared many times. V and J are TRBV6-5 and TRBJ1-1; D remains unclear. The V end lost 4 bases, the J end lost 3 bases, and 15 bases lay between the germline ends. This CDR3 spans 15 amino acids. CDR1 and CDR2 from the germline V gene are MNHEY and SVGAGI. The CDR3 loop is CASSSPQQIYTEAFF. The CDR3 region has the DNA TGTGCCAGCAGTTCACCGCAACAGATTTACACTGAAGCTTTCTTT.

The chain uses TRBV28 and TRBJ2-5; 10 positions agree with TRBD2. There are 16 residues in the CDR3. In germline, CDR1 is MDHEN, CDR2 SYDVKM. V lost 0 bases to trimming and J lost 1 base; unmatched junction nucleotides: 2. Here the CDR3 DNA reads TGTGCCAGCAGTTTATGGCTAGCGGGGGTCCAAGAGACCCAGTACTTC. This translates into CASSLWLAGVQETQYF. Supplemented by reference TRBV28 and TRBJ2-5, the full variable domain reads DVKVTQSSRYLVKRTGEKVFLECVQDMDHENMFWYRQDPGLGLRLIYFSYDVKMKEKGDIPEGYSVSREKKERFSLILESASTNQTSMYLCASSLWLAGVQETQYFGPGTRLLVL.

This clonotype was seen at least ten times. J is TRBJ1-1 and V is TRBV29-1; 8 positions match TRBD1. CDR3 size: 14 residues. Germline assignment: CDR1 SQVTM and CDR2 ANQGSEA. V was pared by 6 bases and J by 1 base, with 7 bases of the junction left unmatched. For the CDR3, the DNA is TGCAGCGTACGGGGGACAGGCCCGAACACTGAAGCTTTCTTT. Protein product: CSVRGTGPNTEAFF.

This clonotype came up many times. The chain links TRBV20-1 to TRBJ2-1, with D perhaps TRBD1 or TRBD2 (5 bases each). CDR1 is DFQATT, CDR2 SNEGSKA, per germline (reference sequence). The CDR3 is 14 amino acids. Trimming removed 3 bases at V and 6 bases at J, with 15 bases between. CDR3 bases: TGCAGTGCTAGGGGGGTTTTGGGTATCAATGAGCAGTTCTTC. The encoded protein is CSARGVLGINEQFF.

The CDR3 region is CATSVANEQFF. The CDR3 nucleotides are TGTGCCACCAGTGTCGCCAATGAGCAGTTCTTC. This chain links TRBV24-1 with TRBJ2-1; no firm D call. The CDR3 contains 11 residues. V was cut by 5 bases and J by 6 bases, with 4 bases left in between. Germline V gives CDR1 KGHDR, CDR2 SFDVKD.

This clonotype was seen ten or more times. The chain couples TRBV20-1 to TRBJ2-1; D is undetermined. Deletions cut 3 bases from V and 12 bases from J, with 24 bases between. Germline-derived CDR1 and CDR2 are DFQATT and SNEGSKA (reference sequence). There are 15 residues in the CDR3. CDR3 coding DNA: TGCAGTGCTAGGAAGGACGGAAGACCCGATATTTGGCAGTTCTTC. Translating gives CSARKDGRPDIWQFF.

This clonotype was observed a few times. This sequence joins TRBV7-9 and TRBJ1-6; D may be TRBD1 (5 bases). Trimming removed 4 bases from V and 7 bases from J, with 14 bases in between. Germline V lookup: CDR1 SEHNR, CDR2 FQNEAQ (reference sequence). This CDR3 region has 15 residues. CDR3 DNA: TGTGCCAGCAGCTCAGGGTCGCGGAGGAATTCACCCCTCCACTTT. This translates into CASSSGSRRNSPLHF.

In its sample, this clonotype was seen many times. The CDR3 spells CASSSPGQYNSPLHF. Here the CDR3 DNA reads TGTGCCAGCAGTTCCCCGGGACAGTATAATTCACCCCTCCACTTT. The chain carries TRBV6-5 and TRBJ1-6, with 7 bases fitting TRBD1. Germline assignment: CDR1 MNHEY and CDR2 SVGAGI. The CDR3 spans 15 residues. The V and J ends lost 4 bases and 4 bases, in that order; junction bases with no gene match: 4.

V gene TRBV24-1 combines with J gene TRBJ2-3; TRBD1 agrees at 7 bases. Germline values: CDR1 KGHDR, CDR2 SFDVKD. The J segment lost 4 bases and the V segment lost 3 bases, leaving 6 bases of the junction unmatched. The CDR3 runs 15 residues. Written as DNA, the CDR3 is TGTGCCACCAGTGATACCGCGCAGGGGGCAGATACGCAGTATTTT. The encoded protein is CATSDTAQGADTQYF.

V is TRBV7-2 and J is TRBJ1-4, with a possible D match to TRBD1 (5 bases). CDR1 and CDR2 (germline): SGHTA, FQGNSA. The CDR3 loop spans 15 amino acids. Trimming took off 1 base at V and 8 bases at J, with 14 bases between the two ends. The CDR3 loop is CASSLVSGGGEKLFF. The CDR3 DNA reads TGTGCCAGCAGCTTAGTGTCGGGTGGGGGGGAAAAACTGTTTTTT.

This clonotype was recorded at least ten times. The chain couples TRBV4-2 to TRBJ1-1; D gene ambiguous. The CDR3 sequence is 15 residues long. Per germline, CDR1 LGHNA and CDR2 YNFKEQ. V was clipped by 0 bases and J by 4 bases, with 12 bases between them. CDR3: CASSQDRAPGTEAFF. CDR3 DNA sequence: TGTGCCAGCAGCCAAGATAGGGCTCCGGGCACTGAAGCTTTCTTT.

This clonotype has only one observation. V and J are TRBV6-2 or TRBV6-3 and TRBJ1-1; 10 bases fit TRBD1. The CDR3 runs to 17 residues. The germline V gene has CDR1 MNHEY and CDR2 SVGEGT. Losses at the gene ends were 7 bases for V and 4 bases for J; bases not matched to a gene: 15. CDR3 nucleotide sequence: TGTGCCAGCAATCGACAGGGGGCCGTGGGTCCCTTCACTGAAGCTTTCTTT. Protein product: CASNRQGAVGPFTEAFF.

This clonotype was seen more than once but under ten times. The chain combines TRBV24-1 with TRBJ1-5; tentative D call: TRBD1 (5 bases). Germline CDR1 and CDR2: KGHDR and SFDVKD. Trimming cost V 4 bases and J 2 bases, with 14 bases left between them. The CDR3 has 16 amino acids. The CDR3 region has the DNA TGTGCCACCAGTGAAGGAACAGGTATTGGCAATCAGCCCCAGCATTTT. The encoded protein is CATSEGTGIGNQPQHF.

The chain is built from TRBV20-1 and TRBJ2-3; 8 bases agree with TRBD1. Germline assignment: CDR1 DFQATT and CDR2 SNEGSKA (reference sequence). Trimming cost V 3 bases and J 0 bases; bases outside gene matches: 8. The CDR3 spans 16 residues. CDR3 amino acids: CSARILRTGSTDTQYF. For the CDR3, the DNA is TGCAGTGCTAGGATCCTCCGGACAGGGAGCACAGATACGCAGTATTTT.

This clonotype was seen a few times. The J gene is TRBJ1-4, the V gene TRBV20-1, with D possibly being TRBD1 (6 bases). Trimming stripped 6 bases from V and 10 bases from J, with 24 bases between. The CDR3 runs 15 residues. Germline lookup yields CDR1 DFQATT and CDR2 SNEGSKA (reference sequence). CDR3 in amino acids: CSANQQGRSPPKLFF. DNA of the CDR3: TGCAGTGCAAACCAACAGGGACGGTCCCCACCAAAACTGTTTTTT.

This clonotype has ten or more counts. The chain links TRBV20-1 to TRBJ1-4; no definite D call. Germline-derived CDR1 and CDR2 are DFQATT and SNEGSKA (reference sequence). This CDR3 is built from 16 residues. Deletions cut 0 bases from V and 7 bases from J, with 18 bases between. The CDR3: CSARDHGLLSGEKLFF. DNA of the CDR3: TGCAGTGCTAGAGATCATGGACTTCTCAGCGGTGAAAAACTGTTTTTT.